This entry features one T cell receptor (beta chain) sequence. Trimming took off 5 bases at V and 1 base at J, with 15 bases between the two ends. The germline V gene encodes CDR1 SGHTA and CDR2 FQGNSA. The CDR3 contains 15 residues. This specimen comes from a study of cytomegalovirus exposure and HLA in healthy donors. The PCR had 60 Vbeta and 13 Jbeta primers. Produced via immunoSEQ multiplex PCR; TCRdb's table is partial and in-frame only. In the table there are some 180,000 clones, more than 75% of which are singletons. V gene TRBV7-2 combines with J gene TRBJ2-7; perhaps TRBD2 as D (6 bases). The clonotype comes from a woman aged 25 to 39 in good health and CMV-seropositive. The sequenced sample was PBMCs. CDR3 DNA: TGTGCCAGCAGCCTTAGAGGCGGGGAATCCTACGAGCAGTACTTC. Translated, it gives CASSLRGGESYEQYF.